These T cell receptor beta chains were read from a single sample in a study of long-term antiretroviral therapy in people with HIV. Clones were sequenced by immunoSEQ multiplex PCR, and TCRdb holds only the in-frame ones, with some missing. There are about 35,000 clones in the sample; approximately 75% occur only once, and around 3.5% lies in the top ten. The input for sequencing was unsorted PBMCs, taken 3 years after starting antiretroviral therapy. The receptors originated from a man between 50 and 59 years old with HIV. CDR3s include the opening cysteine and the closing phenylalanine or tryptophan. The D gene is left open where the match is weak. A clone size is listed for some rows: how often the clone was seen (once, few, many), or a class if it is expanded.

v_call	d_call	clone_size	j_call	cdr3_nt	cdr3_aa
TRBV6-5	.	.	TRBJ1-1	TGTGCCAGCAGCGACGGGTGGGAGAACACTGAAGCTTTCTTT	CASSDGWENTEAFF
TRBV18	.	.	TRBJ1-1	TGTGCCAGCTCAATGGACAGCCAGGCGGAGGCTTTCTTT	CASSMDSQAEAFF
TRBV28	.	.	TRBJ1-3	TGTGCCAGCAGCCCGATTCGGGGATCTGGAAACACCATATATTTT	CASSPIRGSGNTIYF
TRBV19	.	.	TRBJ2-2	TGTGCCAGTACGAACACCGGGGAGCTGTTTTTT	CASTNTGELFF
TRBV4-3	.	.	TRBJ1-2	TGCGCCAGCAGCCAAGAGCCGGGCTCTAACTATGGCTACACCTTC	CASSQEPGSNYGYTF
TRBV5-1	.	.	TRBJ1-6	TGCGCCAGCAGCTTGCAGGGGAGCTCCTATAATTCACCCCTCCACTTT	CASSLQGSSYNSPLHF
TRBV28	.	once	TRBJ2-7	TGTGCCAGCAGTTGGCAAGGGCACTACGAGCAGTACTTC	CASSWQGHYEQYF
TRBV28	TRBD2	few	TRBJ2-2	TGTGCCAGCAGTTTCGAGCGGGGGAACACCGGGGAGCTGTTTTTT	CASSFERGNTGELFF
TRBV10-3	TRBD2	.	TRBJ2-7	TGTGCCATCAGTGCAATAGCGGGAGTTTCGTACGAGCAGTACTTC	CAISAIAGVSYEQYF
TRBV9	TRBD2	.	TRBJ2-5	TGTGCCAGCAGCTTCGGTGTAGCGGGGGAAGGAGAGACCCAGTACTTC	CASSFGVAGEGETQYF
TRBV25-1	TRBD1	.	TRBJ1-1	TGTGCCAGCAGTGAACCAGGGACAGGGATGAACACTGAAGCTTTCTTT	CASSEPGTGMNTEAFF
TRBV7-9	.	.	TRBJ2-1	TGTGCCAGCAGCTTAAATGGGGGCAATGAGCAGTTCTTC	CASSLNGGNEQFF
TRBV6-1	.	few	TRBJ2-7	TGTGCCAGCAATGGGTGGGGCTACGAGCAGTACTTC	CASNGWGYEQYF
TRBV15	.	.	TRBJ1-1	TGTGCCACCAGCAGAGATGGGGGTATCAACACTGAAGCTTTCTTT	CATSRDGGINTEAFF
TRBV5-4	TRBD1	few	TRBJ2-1	TGTGCCAGCAGCTTTGGCGGACAGGGGGCACAAGAGCAGTTCTTC	CASSFGGQGAQEQFF
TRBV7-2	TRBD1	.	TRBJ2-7	TGTGCCAGCAGCAAGGGACAGAACTACGAGCAGTACTTC	CASSKGQNYEQYF
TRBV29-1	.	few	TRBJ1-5	TGCAGCGTTGCTACACAGGGAGATCAGCCCCAGCATTTT	CSVATQGDQPQHF
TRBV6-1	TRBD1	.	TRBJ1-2	TGTGCCAGCAGTGAGAAAATGGACAGGGGCGACTATGGCTACACCTTC	CASSEKMDRGDYGYTF
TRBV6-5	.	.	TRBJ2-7	TGTGCCAGCACCCCTAGCTATTCCCCCTACGAGCAGTACTTC	CASTPSYSPYEQYF
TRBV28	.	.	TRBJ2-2	TGTGCCAGCAGCCCCGGTTTCACCGGGGAGCTGTTTTTT	CASSPGFTGELFF
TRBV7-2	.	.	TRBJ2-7	TGTGCCAGCAGCGTCTTCTACGAGCAGTACTTC	CASSVFYEQYF
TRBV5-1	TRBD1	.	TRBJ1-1	TGCGCCAGCAGGGGACAGAGTGACACTGAAGCTTTCTTT	CASRGQSDTEAFF
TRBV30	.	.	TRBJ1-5	TGTGCCTGGAGTTCTTACATGGAGGGTAATCAGCCCCAGCATTTT	CAWSSYMEGNQPQHF
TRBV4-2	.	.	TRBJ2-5	TGTGCCAGCAGCCTAGGGGTAGTTGGGGGGACCCAGTACTTC	CASSLGVVGGTQYF
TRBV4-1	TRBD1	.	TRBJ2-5	TGCGCCAGCAGTATAAGGACAGGTGTGGGGCAGACCCAGTACTTC	CASSIRTGVGQTQYF
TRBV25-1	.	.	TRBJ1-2	TGTGCCAGCAGTGAATTGGGAGGACAAACGGGTGGCTACACCTTC	CASSELGGQTGGYTF
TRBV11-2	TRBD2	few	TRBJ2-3	TGTGCCAGCAGCTTACCGGGAAGCGGGGGGGTCACAGATACGCAGTATTTT	CASSLPGSGGVTDTQYF
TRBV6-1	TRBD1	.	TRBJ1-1	TGTGCCAGCAGGATACAGGGGACCATGAACACTGAAGCTTTCTTT	CASRIQGTMNTEAFF
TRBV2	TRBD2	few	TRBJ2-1	TGTGCCAGCACCCTACCGGGACTAGCGGGGAGGCAGTTCTTC	CASTLPGLAGRQFF
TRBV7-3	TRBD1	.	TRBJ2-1	TGTGCCAGCAGCCGAGGACAGGGCTCCTACAATGAGCAGTTCTTC	CASSRGQGSYNEQFF
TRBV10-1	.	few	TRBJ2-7	TGCGCCAGCAGTGAAGGCGGGGGCTACTACGAGCAGTACTTC	CASSEGGGYYEQYF